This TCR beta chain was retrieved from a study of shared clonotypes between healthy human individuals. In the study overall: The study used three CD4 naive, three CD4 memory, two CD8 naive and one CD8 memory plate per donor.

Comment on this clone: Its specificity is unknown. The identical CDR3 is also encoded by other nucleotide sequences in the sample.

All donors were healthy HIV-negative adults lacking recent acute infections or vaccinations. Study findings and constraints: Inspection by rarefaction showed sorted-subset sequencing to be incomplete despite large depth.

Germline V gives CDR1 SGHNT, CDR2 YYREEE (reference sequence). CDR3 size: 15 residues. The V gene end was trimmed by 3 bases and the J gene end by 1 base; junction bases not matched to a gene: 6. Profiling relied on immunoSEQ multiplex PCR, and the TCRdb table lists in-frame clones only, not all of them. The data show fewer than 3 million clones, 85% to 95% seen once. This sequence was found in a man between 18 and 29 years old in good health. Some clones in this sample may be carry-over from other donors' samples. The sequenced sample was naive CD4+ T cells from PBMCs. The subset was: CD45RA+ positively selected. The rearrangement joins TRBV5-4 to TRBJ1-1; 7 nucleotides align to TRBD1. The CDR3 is CASSSPGQANTEAFF. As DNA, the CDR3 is TGTGCCAGCAGCTCCCCCGGACAGGCGAACACTGAAGCTTTCTTT.